This section outlines one T cell receptor beta chain sequence together with its context. No antigen is known for it. This entry belongs to a study of CD8+ T cells in alopecia areata. Study-wide background: Twice a day, 5 to 10 mg of oral tofacitinib was administered to treated patients. Treatment with tofacitinib (6 to 18 months) was followed by 6 months off drug. Study-wide findings and caveats: Clarity of TCR sharing across patients fell short of that in mice, possibly HLA-related.

Germline V gene sequence: CDR1 SGHRS, CDR2 YFSETQ. The length of the CDR3 is 16 residues. The V segment lost 5 bases and the J segment 0 bases; nucleotides outside the gene matches: 7. Specimens obtained from alopecia areata patients comprised lesional scalp punch biopsies and peripheral blood. Extraction of RNA preceded its reverse transcription into cDNA, which served as the sequencing template. Assay used: immunoSEQ multiplex PCR; TCRdb lists only in-frame clones, some missing. Of roughly 6,000 clones in the sample, 50% to 75% were seen once. This receptor was taken from a human donor with alopecia areata. The material sequenced was skin. The gene calls are TRBV5-1 and TRBJ2-2; 7 bases align to TRBD1. The CDR3 reads CASSFTTGPNTGELFF. As DNA, the CDR3 is TGCGCCAGCAGTTTTACGACAGGGCCGAACACCGGGGAGCTGTTTTTT.